This T cell receptor (beta chain) came from a study of shared clonotypes between healthy human individuals. A remark on this clone: Its antigen is not known.

Overall study findings and caveats: Clonotype sharing across donors was expected to vary with sequencing depth.

V trimming: 6 bases; J trimming: 5 bases; junction bases outside the gene matches: 8. Germline CDR1 and CDR2: MNHNS and SASEGT. The CDR3 totals 15 residues. The table came from immunoSEQ multiplex PCR; TCRdb's copy has only in-frame clones and leaves some out. The sample consists of about 960,000 clones, roughly 72% of them appearing once. This sequence originates from a young man in good health. The source material was memory CD4+ T cells sorted from blood. Subset described: CD45RA-negative fraction. The chain employs TRBV6-1 and TRBJ1-1; 11 positions agree with TRBD1. CDR3 DNA sequence: TGTGCCAGCAGGACACTAGGGACAGGGGGGACTGAAGCTTTCTTT. This gives the protein CASRTLGTGGTEAFF.